A single sample gave rise to the 2 T cell receptor beta chains below, sequenced in a study of T cell responses to AZD1222 COVID-19 vaccine (dated by TCRdb to the early 2020s). Receptors were amplified or captured by the immunoSEQ multiplex PCR assay. The table comes from immuneACCESS by way of TCRdb, which keeps in-frame sequences with V and J called. Part of the clones is missing from these tables; in studies checked, under half for an unresolved V gene and the rest for unknown reasons. The sample data list 65,000 to 85,000 clones, and roughly 85% of these were observed just once. The ten most abundant clones make up about 9.4% of the sample. Per the publication, the time point label means: about 28 days (+/-7) after the second vaccine dose. This material consisted of peripheral blood, taken 28 days after the second AZD1222 dose. The receptor source for this set is an adult who received the AZD1222 COVID-19 vaccine.

This rearrangement joins TRBV28 to TRBJ1-6; D unclear. Germline V gives CDR1 MDHEN, CDR2 SYDVKM. This CDR3 comprises 14 residues. Trimming cost V 6 bases and J 10 bases, with 16 bases left between them. CDR3 nucleotide sequence: TGTGCCAGCAGGGGTGACATAAGTCGATCACCCCTCCACTTT. Translating it yields CASRGDISRSPLHF.

The count of this clone is one. The gene calls are TRBV5-4 and TRBJ1-1; no firm D call. This CDR3 has 12 residues. From germline, CDR1 is SGHNT and CDR2 YYREEE (reference sequence). V lost 6 bases and J lost 1, with 7 bases in between. CDR3 coding DNA: TGTGCCAGCAATAGTCAGAACACTGAAGCTTTCTTT. It encodes CASNSQNTEAFF.